This is a list of T cell receptor beta chains from one sample in a study of regulatory T cells in long-lasting Graves disease. Each CDR3 protein is one row after TCRdb ran MiXCR on the multiplex PCR reads. The table records approximately 400,000 distinct CDR3 sequences, about 15% of them present only once. The same sample was also used in a study of T cells in Graves' hyperthyroidism and ophthalmopathy.

Specimen: peripheral blood mononuclear cells (PBMCs), collected at new diagnosis, from a patient treated with antithyroid drugs. The origin of the receptors is a woman aged 30 to 39 with Graves disease. Each CDR3 is given with its conserved first and last residue. D genes are given only for firm matches. Size values are once, few and many counts, or a class for expanded clones, and some rows have none.

d_gene | j_gene | v_gene | abundance | CDR3nt | CDR3aa
- | TRBJ2-5 | TRBV4-1 | - | TGCGCCAGCAGCCCCCTGATAGGGGGACTGTACCAAGAGACCCAGTACTTC | CASSPLIGGLYQETQYF
TRBD1 | TRBJ1-2 | TRBV9 | few | TGTGCCAGCAGCGCCCCACAGGGGGCGCGGGGCTACACCTTC | CASSAPQGARGYTF
- | TRBJ1-2 | TRBV5-1 | few | TGCGCCAGCAGCTTAGGCCGGGACCGAGACCTTGTTGGCTACACCTTC | CASSLGRDRDLVGYTF
- | TRBJ2-2 | TRBV24-1 | few | TGTGCCACCAGTGAGTTTAAGACCGGGGAGCTGTTTTTT | CATSEFKTGELFF
TRBD2 | TRBJ2-1 | TRBV3-1 | - | TGTGCCAGCAGCCAAGAACTAGCGGGAGGCGCAGTAAACAATGAGCAGTTCTTC | CASSQELAGGAVNNEQFF
- | TRBJ1-1 | TRBV28 | many | TGTGCCAGCAGTTTAATTTTTGGTGTCGGGAACACTGAAGCTTTCTTT | CASSLIFGVGNTEAFF
TRBD2 | TRBJ2-7 | TRBV27 | many | TGTGCCAGCAGCCTGGCTAGCGGACCTTACGAGCAGTACTTC | CASSLASGPYEQYF
TRBD1 | TRBJ2-7 | TRBV7-8 | many | TGTGCCAGCAGCCAGACAATGGGACAGGGATACGAGCAGTACTTC | CASSQTMGQGYEQYF
- | TRBJ2-7 | TRBV6-5 | many | TGTGCCAGCAGTTACTCCCCGCCTATGCAGAAGACCTACGAGCAGTACTTC | CASSYSPPMQKTYEQYF
TRBD1 | TRBJ2-7 | TRBV27 | once | TGTGCCAGCAGCACGATTTGGACAGGGAGCTCCTACGAGCAGTACTTC | CASSTIWTGSSYEQYF
- | TRBJ2-5 | TRBV4-1 | few | TGCGCCAGCAGCCAAGAAGACAAAGCCGCGGAGACCCAGTACTTC | CASSQEDKAAETQYF
TRBD2 | TRBJ2-1 | TRBV18 | many | TGTGCCAGCTCACCGCCGGCTAGCGGCAACAATGAGCAGTCCTTC | CASSPPASGNNEQSF
- | TRBJ2-1 | TRBV11-2 | many | TGTGCCAGCAGCTTTGTACTAGGCCACAATGAGCAGTTCTTC | CASSFVLGHNEQFF
- | TRBJ2-7 | TRBV5-4 | - | TGTGCCAGCAGCAGGATACTCGATACGGGGTACGAGCAGTACTTC | CASSRILDTGYEQYF
- | TRBJ2-5 | TRBV12-3/TRBV12-4 | many | TGTGCCAGCTCAACCGGGCGGGTGAGGACACCGTACCAAGAGACCCAGTACTTC | CASSTGRVRTPYQETQYF
- | TRBJ2-5 | TRBV4-1 | few | TGCGCCAGCAGCCAAGATCGCCTAGTTGGGGAGACCCAGTACTTC | CASSQDRLVGETQYF
- | TRBJ2-7 | TRBV29-1 | - | TGCAGCGTTGAGGGGGGGCCCTACGAGCAGTACTTC | CSVEGGPYEQYF
- | TRBJ1-1 | TRBV6-1 | - | TGTGCCAGCAGGCCCGGGGAAACTGAAGCTTTCTTT | CASRPGETEAFF
- | TRBJ2-3 | TRBV4-1 | - | TGCGCCAGCAGCCAATCCCGCACAGATACGCAGTATTTT | CASSQSRTDTQYF
- | TRBJ2-1 | TRBV30 | many | TGTGCCTGGGCCTATGGGGGGCATGAGCAGTTCTTC | CAWAYGGHEQFF
TRBD1 | TRBJ1-1 | TRBV3-1 | many | TGTGCCAGCAGCCAAGGTACCAGGGGGAGGATAGGGGGCTTCATGAACACTGAAGCTTTCTTT | CASSQGTRGRIGGFMNTEAFF
- | TRBJ1-2 | TRBV20-1 | - | TGCAGTGCTTATCCCGGGACAAGGGTTGACGGCTACACCTTC | CSAYPGTRVDGYTF